This T cell receptor (beta chain) was recovered during a study of Graves' ophthalmopathy and Graves' hyperthyroidism. Background on the study: The collection of peripheral blood took place at initial diagnosis, before any treatment. Overall study results and limits: The model predicted progression of ophthalmopathy with a sensitivity of roughly 65%, and its specificity was under 75%.

This clonotype was picked up many times. What it recognizes is unknown. V was clipped by 7 bases and J by 11 bases, with 21 bases between them. There are 14 residues in the CDR3. The germline CDR1 and CDR2 sequences are LNHDA and SQIVND (reference sequence). From RNA, the CDR3 regions of TCR beta chains were amplified and sequenced. The first round was an RT-PCR with HTBI primers, and the second round was a multiplex PCR. TCRdb independently ran MiXCR on the multiplex PCR reads; one entry per CDR3 protein. The data hold hundreds of thousands of distinct CDR3 sequences, with about 40% observed a single time.

Sequencing was carried out using peripheral blood. The TCR was taken from an adult man with Graves' ophthalmopathy. V gene TRBV19 combines with J gene TRBJ1-5; D might be TRBD1 (5 bases). The CDR3 loop reads CASTLKLSGRAQHF. The CDR3 DNA follows: TGTGCCAGTACCCTCAAGCTCTCAGGGCGAGCCCAGCATTTT.